These 32 T cell receptor beta chains were all obtained from the same sample, sequenced in a study of cytomegalovirus exposure and HLA in healthy donors. 60 Vbeta and 13 Jbeta primers were used in PCR. This table comes from immunoSEQ multiplex PCR, and its TCRdb copy is limited to in-frame clones, with some not included. The sample has under 200,000 clones, approximately 80% seen once. Source material: PBMCs. The source of these receptors is a woman younger than 35 in good health and CMV-seronegative.

This clone was seen a few times. At the DNA level, this CDR3 is encoded by other sequences in the same sample as well. V gene TRBV4-2 combines with J gene TRBJ2-7, with 7 bases identical to TRBD1. Germline V gene data show CDR1 as LGHNA and CDR2 as YNFKEQ. With 0 bases clipped from V and 0 bases from J, the junction kept 2 bases outside the gene matches. This CDR3 has 15 residues. In DNA form, the CDR3 reads TGTGCCAGCAGCCAAGAACGGGACAGCTCCTACGAGCAGTACTTC. It is translated as CASSQERDSSYEQYF.

CDR3 in DNA: TGCGCCAGCAGCTTGGCCTCTGCAGTATCTGGGGCCAACGTCCTGACTTTC. Encoded protein: CASSLASAVSGANVLTF. This chain links TRBV5-1 with TRBJ2-6, with D unclear. Per the germline V gene, CDR1 is SGHRS and CDR2 is YFSETQ. The CDR3 runs to 17 residues. V was pared by 0 bases and J by 1 base, with 11 bases between.

The chain employs TRBV25-1 and TRBJ1-1; the D gene is possibly TRBD1 (6 bases). Germline V gene data show CDR1 as MGHDK and CDR2 as SYGVNS. This CDR3 is built from 13 residues. The germline V and J ends were trimmed by 6 bases and 1 base, with 9 bases remaining between them. As DNA, the CDR3 is TGTGCCAGCAGACACAGGGAGAACACTGAAGCTTTCTTT. Translation gives CASRHRENTEAFF.

The chain employs TRBV27 and TRBJ2-2, with 16 bases fitting TRBD2. CDR1 is MNHEY, CDR2 SMNVEV, per germline (reference sequence). V gave up 4 bases and J gave up 2 bases; unmatched junction bases: 10. There are 20 residues in the CDR3. The CDR3 DNA reads as TGTGCCAGCAGTTCGGAACCGGGACTAGCGGGAGGGGAAAACACCGGGGAGCTGTTTTTT. As protein: CASSSEPGLAGGENTGELFF.

The table lists this clone with a few counts. The rearrangement links TRBV25-1 to TRBJ2-7, with D possibly matching TRBD2 (6 bases). The CDR3 loop spans 12 amino acids. Germline CDR1 MGHDK, CDR2 SYGVNS. Trimming left V 4 bases short and J 3 bases short, with 7 bases between. CDR3 bases: TGTGCCAGCAGTGTGGAGGGCTACGAGCAGTACTTC. This sequence encodes CASSVEGYEQYF.

About this clone: A read error may account for a junction end that differs from germline. The chain employs TRBV7-7 and TRBJ1-4; 10 bases are a match to TRBD1. CDR1 is SSHAT, CDR2 FNYEAQ, per germline (reference sequence). This CDR3 region has 15 residues. The CDR3 here is CASSSGTGANEKLFF. The CDR3 DNA follows: TGTGCTAGCAGCTCCGGGACAGGGGCGAATGAAAAACTGTTTTTT.

The chain joins TRBV4-1 to TRBJ2-3; the D gene is possibly TRBD2 (6 bases). Germline V CDR1 and CDR2: MGHRA, YSYEKL. The V end was cut by 2 bases, the J end by 2 bases, with 11 bases between. The CDR3 extends over 15 amino acids. CDR3 coding DNA: TGCGCCAGCAGCCAACGGCGGGGTAACACAGATACGCAGTATTTT. It translates to CASSQRRGNTDTQYF.

CDR3 sequence reads: CASSVRTAYGYTF. The CDR3 bases are TGTGCCAGCAGCGTCCGGACAGCGTATGGCTACACCTTC. The J gene is TRBJ1-2, the V gene TRBV9; a weak D match, TRBD1 (6 bases). The germline CDR1 and CDR2 sequences are SGDLS and YYNGEE. CDR3 length: 13 amino acids. V was clipped by 2 bases and J by 5 bases, with 10 bases between them.

The chain carries TRBV15 and TRBJ2-3; D ambiguous. From germline, CDR1 is LNHNV and CDR2 YYDKDF (reference sequence). V was trimmed by 0 bases and J by 5 bases, leaving 6 bases between them. The CDR3 runs 13 residues. CDR3 bases: TGTGCCACCAGCAGAGATTCCAGAGATACGCAGTATTTT. Translation: CATSRDSRDTQYF.

CDR3 sequence reads: CASAGGETQYF. In nucleotides, the CDR3 is TGTGCCAGCGCCGGAGGGGAGACCCAGTACTTC. The rearrangement uses TRBV2 and TRBJ2-5, with D perhaps matching TRBD2 (6 bases). Germline CDR1 is SNHLY and CDR2 is FYNNEI. Trimming took 8 bases from V and 5 from J, leaving 9 bases between them. The CDR3 covers 11 residues.

The chain employs TRBV7-8 and TRBJ2-1, with 7 nucleotides matching TRBD2. Germline CDR1 and CDR2: SGHVS and FQNEAQ. CDR3 length: 18 residues. J lost 5 bases, V lost 4 bases, and 17 bases had no gene match. This CDR3 reads CASSSSRTSLGLNNEQFF. Here the CDR3 DNA reads TGTGCCAGCAGCTCCAGCAGGACTAGTTTAGGACTAAACAATGAGCAGTTCTTC.

The chain employs TRBV14 and TRBJ1-1, with D possibly matching TRBD1 (6 bases). With 1 base removed from V and 11 bases from J, the gap between germline ends came to 14 bases. CDR3 length: 13 amino acids. Germline V CDR1 and CDR2: SGHDN, FVKESK. The CDR3 nucleotides read TGTGCCAGCAGCCAAGGGGCAGGGGATCGGGCTTTCTTT. Translation gives CASSQGAGDRAFF. The full variable domain, completed using reference TRBV14 and TRBJ1-1, is EAGVTQFPSHSVIEKGQTVTLRCDPISGHDNLYWYRRVMGKEIKFLLHFVKESKQDESGMPNNRFLAERTGGTYSTLKVQPAELEDSGVYFCASSQGAGDRAFFGQGTRLTVV.

This chain links TRBV7-8 with TRBJ1-1; D gene ambiguous. CDR3 length: 12 amino acids. Germline V gene data show CDR1 as SGHVS and CDR2 as FQNEAQ. V lost 4 bases and J 1 base, leaving 4 bases between the germline ends. As DNA, the CDR3 is TGTGCCAGCAGCTCTCCGAACACTGAAGCTTTCTTT. Its translation is CASSSPNTEAFF.

This chain links TRBV5-5 with TRBJ2-1, with 9 nucleotides matching TRBD2. J lost 7 bases, V lost 4 bases, and 12 bases had no gene match. Germline loops: CDR1 SGHKS, CDR2 YYEKEE (reference sequence). The CDR3 is 16 residues long. The DNA of the CDR3 is TGTGCCAGCAGCATACTTGCGGGAGGGCCGATGAATGAGCAGTTCTTC. Protein sequence: CASSILAGGPMNEQFF.

The chain links TRBV9 to TRBJ2-1; 9 positions agree with TRBD2. V dropped 4 bases and J dropped 0; count of bases not matched to a gene: 14. The CDR3 covers 19 residues. CDR1 and CDR2 from the germline V gene are SGDLS and YYNGEE. The CDR3 loop is CASSPPVGLAGSSYNEQFF. DNA for the CDR3: TGTGCCAGCAGCCCCCCGGTGGGGCTAGCGGGAAGCTCCTACAATGAGCAGTTCTTC.

The genes are TRBV5-1 and TRBJ1-1; possibly TRBD1 for D (5 bases). This CDR3 is 15 amino acids long. Germline values: CDR1 SGHRS, CDR2 YFSETQ. V lost 0 bases, J lost 4 bases, and 13 bases lay in between. The CDR3 region has the DNA TGCGCCAGCAGCTTGGGGGCAGGGTGGAGCACTGAAGCTTTCTTT. It specifies CASSLGAGWSTEAFF.

The chain couples TRBV7-9 to TRBJ2-5; 10 bases map to TRBD2. Per the germline V gene, CDR1 is SEHNR and CDR2 is FQNEAQ (reference sequence). V was clipped by 4 bases and J by 4 bases; unmatched bases: 9. The CDR3 totals 16 residues. CDR3: CASSSRLAGVVETQYF. The CDR3 DNA is TGTGCCAGCAGCTCACGGCTAGCGGGAGTAGTAGAGACCCAGTACTTC.

This chain uses TRBV4-3 with TRBJ2-1; 12 nucleotides align to TRBD2. From germline, CDR1 is LGHNA and CDR2 YSLEER. The CDR3 extends over 17 amino acids. Germline trimming cut 4 bases from V and 4 bases from J; bases unmatched to any gene: 8. The CDR3 sequence is CASSLGGGTSGYNEQFF. CDR3 sequence (DNA): TGCGCCAGCAGCCTCGGGGGAGGGACTAGCGGGTACAATGAGCAGTTCTTC.

The gene calls are TRBV2 and TRBJ2-5, with 15 bases aligning to TRBD2. Losses at the gene ends were 6 bases for V and 0 bases for J; bases not matched to a gene: 14. Per the germline V gene, CDR1 is SNHLY and CDR2 is FYNNEI. The CDR3 is 20 residues long. Here the CDR3 DNA reads TGTGCCAGCAGAGAGAATCGTCCGGGACTAGCGGGAGGACACCAAGAGACCCAGTACTTC. This codes for CASRENRPGLAGGHQETQYF.

The CDR3: CASSLNQPQHF. The CDR3 nucleotides are TGTGCCAGCAGCCTTAATCAGCCCCAGCATTTT. The chain is built from TRBV7-9 and TRBJ1-5; no clear D gene. Trimming shortened V by 5 bases and J by 4 bases, and 3 bases separated the two germline ends. The length of the CDR3 is 11 residues. Germline loops: CDR1 SEHNR, CDR2 FQNEAQ (reference sequence).

The chain employs TRBV6-5 and TRBJ2-1, with 8 bases lining up with TRBD2. There are 14 residues in the CDR3. Trimming took 3 bases from V and 7 from J; bases not matched to a gene: 5. Germline V lookup: CDR1 MNHEY, CDR2 SVGAGI. The DNA for the CDR3 is TGTGCCAGCAGTTATGTAGCGGGATATAATGAGCAGTTCTTC. This encodes CASSYVAGYNEQFF.

The chain has TRBV5-4 and TRBJ2-5, with D uncertain. This CDR3 has 15 amino acids. Germline V gives CDR1 SGHNT, CDR2 YYREEE (reference sequence). Trimming removed 0 bases from V and 0 bases from J, with 9 bases in between. The CDR3 region is CASSLGGAYQETQYF. CDR3 in DNA: TGTGCCAGCAGCTTGGGCGGAGCGTACCAAGAGACCCAGTACTTC.

The genes are TRBV2 and TRBJ2-7; the match to TRBD2 covers 9 bases. V shed 3 bases, J shed 4 bases, and the junction held 16 bases outside the gene matches. The CDR3 spans 18 residues. Germline V gives CDR1 SNHLY, CDR2 FYNNEI. The CDR3 nucleotides are TGTGCCAGCAGTGATTTCCCTGGCCGAGCGGGAGGAGGATACGAGCAGTACTTC. Translating gives CASSDFPGRAGGGYEQYF. Complete variable domain (other parts from reference TRBV2 and TRBJ2-7): EPEVTQTPSHQVTQMGQEVILRCVPISNHLYFYWYRQILGQKVEFLVSFYNNEISEKSEIFDDQFSVERPDGSNFTLKIRSTKLEDSAMYFCASSDFPGRAGGGYEQYFGPGTRLTVT.

V gene TRBV9 combines with J gene TRBJ2-3; 11 nucleotides match TRBD2. In germline, CDR1 is SGDLS, CDR2 YYNGEE. The CDR3 is 18 residues long. Unmatched junction bases numbered 10, after V lost 4 bases and J lost 0 bases. In nucleotides, the CDR3 is TGTGCCAGCAGCTTCTCCGGGACTAGCGGAGGCAGCACAGATACGCAGTATTTT. Amino acids: CASSFSGTSGGSTDTQYF.

The chain employs TRBV19 and TRBJ1-5, with D tentatively TRBD1 (6 bases). The V end was cut by 7 bases, the J end by 7 bases, with 14 bases between. Germline V CDR1 and CDR2: LNHDA, SQIVND (reference sequence). CDR3 length: 13 residues. The CDR3, as DNA: TGTGCCAGTAATCGACAGGTCGACCAGCCCCAGCATTTT. Encoded protein: CASNRQVDQPQHF.

This chain uses TRBV29-1 with TRBJ2-5; TRBD1 might be the D (6 bases). The CDR3 spans 15 residues. Germline-derived CDR1 and CDR2 are SQVTM and ANQGSEA. The germline V and J ends were trimmed by 5 bases and 2 bases, with 18 bases remaining between them. The CDR3 here is CSVKTAATGQETQYF. As DNA, the CDR3 is TGCAGCGTTAAAACGGCCGCGACAGGTCAAGAGACCCAGTACTTC.

This sequence joins TRBV29-1 and TRBJ2-1; 9 nucleotides agree with TRBD2. V lost 3 bases to trimming and J lost 10 bases; unmatched junction nucleotides: 10. The germline V gene encodes CDR1 SQVTM and CDR2 ANQGSEA. This CDR3 region has 14 residues. This CDR3 reads CSVDPSGEVGEQFF. The DNA for the CDR3 is TGCAGCGTTGATCCTAGCGGGGAGGTCGGGGAGCAGTTCTTC.

The chain joins TRBV11-3 to TRBJ2-3, with D perhaps matching TRBD2 (7 bases). This CDR3 contains 16 residues. The V end lost 5 bases, the J end lost 2 bases, and 17 bases lay between the germline ends. Per germline, CDR1 SGHNT and CDR2 YENEEA. DNA of the CDR3: TGTGCCAGCAGCCCACAAGGGGGGGGGACCACAGATACGCAGTATTTT. Translating gives CASSPQGGGTTDTQYF.

The J gene is TRBJ1-2, the V gene TRBV7-9, with 9 positions matching TRBD1. Germline CDR1 SEHNR, CDR2 FQNEAQ (reference sequence). Unmatched junction bases numbered 4, after V lost 5 bases and J lost 6 bases. The CDR3 contains 13 residues. CDR3 DNA sequence: TGTGCCAGCAGCCAAGGACAGGGGAATGGCTACACCTTC. It is translated as CASSQGQGNGYTF.

The chain joins TRBV5-1 to TRBJ2-1, with 10 positions matching TRBD2. V shed 4 bases, J shed 9 bases, and the junction held 7 bases outside the gene matches. CDR1 and CDR2 (germline): SGHRS, YFSETQ. The CDR3 consists of 14 residues. The CDR3 region has the DNA TGCGCCAGCAGCCTGTCTAGCGGGAGCACTGAGCAGTTCTTC. Encoded protein: CASSLSSGSTEQFF.

In regard to this clone: At one boundary the junction diverges from the germline segment, which might be a read error. The chain couples TRBV7-7 to TRBJ1-2, with 7 bases identical to TRBD1. CDR3 length: 17 residues. The germline CDR1 and CDR2 sequences are SSHAT and FNYEAQ (reference sequence). The CDR3 region has the DNA TGTGCTAGCAGCGGACCGGGCCCAGAAGGGGGCAACTATGGCTACACCTTC. It is translated as CASSGPGPEGGNYGYTF.

This rearrangement joins TRBV10-1 to TRBJ2-3, with 9 bases that match TRBD2. V shed 2 bases and J 9 bases; nucleotides not matched to a gene: 3. Looked up from germline, CDR1 is WNHNN and CDR2 is SYGVQD (reference sequence). There are 13 residues in the CDR3. CDR3 DNA: TGCGCCAGCAGTGAGACAGCGGGGGGCACGCAGTATTTT. Translating gives CASSETAGGTQYF.